This T cell receptor beta chain emerged from a study of regulatory T cells. The germline CDR1 and CDR2 sequences are MDHEN and SYDVKM. The ends were cut back, 5 bases at V and 1 base at J, with 11 bases in the middle. The CDR3 runs to 14 residues. Primers: 52 TRBV forward and 13 TRBJ reverse. Clones were read by immunoSEQ multiplex PCR, and TCRdb kept only the in-frame ones, dropping some. The sample carries some 20,000 clones, 93% recorded once. The sequencing sample was made of CD8+ T cells sorted from blood. The chain couples TRBV28 to TRBJ2-5; D is uncertain. The TCR originated in a child aged 2-15 years with CD3G deficiency. The CDR3 region is CASSLTAAQETQYF. The DNA for the CDR3 is TGTGCCAGCAGTCTAACAGCAGCCCAAGAGACCCAGTACTTC.